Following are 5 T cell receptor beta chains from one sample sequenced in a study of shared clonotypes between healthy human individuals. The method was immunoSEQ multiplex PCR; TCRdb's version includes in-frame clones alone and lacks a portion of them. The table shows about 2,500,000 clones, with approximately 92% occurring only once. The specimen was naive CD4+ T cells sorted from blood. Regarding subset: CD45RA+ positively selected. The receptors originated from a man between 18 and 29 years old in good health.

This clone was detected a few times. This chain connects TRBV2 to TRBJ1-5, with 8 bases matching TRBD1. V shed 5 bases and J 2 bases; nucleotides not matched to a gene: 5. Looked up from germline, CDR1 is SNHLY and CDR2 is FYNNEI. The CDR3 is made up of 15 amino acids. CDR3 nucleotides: TGTGCCAGCAGTTTCCAGGGGGCGGGCAATCAGCCCCAGCATTTT. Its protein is CASSFQGAGNQPQHF.

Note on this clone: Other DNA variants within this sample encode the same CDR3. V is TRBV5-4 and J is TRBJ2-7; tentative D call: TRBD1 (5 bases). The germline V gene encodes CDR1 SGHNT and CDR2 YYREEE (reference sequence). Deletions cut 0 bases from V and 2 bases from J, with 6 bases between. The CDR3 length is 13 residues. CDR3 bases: TGTGCCAGCAGCTTGGGGGGCACCTACGAGCAGTACTTC. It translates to CASSLGGTYEQYF.

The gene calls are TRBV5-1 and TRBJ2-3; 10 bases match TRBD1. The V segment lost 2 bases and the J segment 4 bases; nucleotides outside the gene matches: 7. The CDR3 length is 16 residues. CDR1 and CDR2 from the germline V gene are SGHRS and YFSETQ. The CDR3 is CASSLVGTGAADTQYF. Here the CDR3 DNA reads TGCGCCAGCAGCTTAGTAGGGACAGGGGCGGCAGATACGCAGTATTTT.

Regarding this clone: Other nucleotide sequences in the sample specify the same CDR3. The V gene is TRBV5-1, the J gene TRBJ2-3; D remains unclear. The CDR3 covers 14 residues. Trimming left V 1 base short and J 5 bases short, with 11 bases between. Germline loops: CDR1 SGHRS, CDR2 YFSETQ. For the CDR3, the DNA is TGCGCCAGCAGCTTGTTAGGGTTCGGAGATACGCAGTATTTT. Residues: CASSLLGFGDTQYF.

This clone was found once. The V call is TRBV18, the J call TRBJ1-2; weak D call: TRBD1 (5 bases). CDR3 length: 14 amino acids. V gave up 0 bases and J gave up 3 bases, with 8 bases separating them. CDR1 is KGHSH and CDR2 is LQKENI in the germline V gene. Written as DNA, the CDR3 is TGTGCCAGCTCACCACCCGGGGACTACTATGGCTACACCTTC. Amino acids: CASSPPGDYYGYTF.